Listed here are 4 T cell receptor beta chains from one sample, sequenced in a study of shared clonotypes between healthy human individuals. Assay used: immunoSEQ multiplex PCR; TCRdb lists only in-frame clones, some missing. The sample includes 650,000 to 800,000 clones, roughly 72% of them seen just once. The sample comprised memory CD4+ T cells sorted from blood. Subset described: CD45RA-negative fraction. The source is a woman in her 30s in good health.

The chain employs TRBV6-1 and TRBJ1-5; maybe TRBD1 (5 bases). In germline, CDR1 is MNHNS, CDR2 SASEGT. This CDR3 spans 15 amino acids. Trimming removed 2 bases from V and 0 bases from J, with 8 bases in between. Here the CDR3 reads CASSEWGNSNQPQHF. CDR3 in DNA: TGTGCCAGCAGTGAATGGGGGAATAGCAATCAGCCCCAGCATTTT.

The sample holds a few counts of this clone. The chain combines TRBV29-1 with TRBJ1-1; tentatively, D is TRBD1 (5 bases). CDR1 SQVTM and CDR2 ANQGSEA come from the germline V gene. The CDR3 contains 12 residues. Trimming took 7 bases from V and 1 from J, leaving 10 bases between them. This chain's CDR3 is CSERGANTEAFF. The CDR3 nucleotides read TGCAGCGAACGAGGGGCGAACACTGAAGCTTTCTTT.

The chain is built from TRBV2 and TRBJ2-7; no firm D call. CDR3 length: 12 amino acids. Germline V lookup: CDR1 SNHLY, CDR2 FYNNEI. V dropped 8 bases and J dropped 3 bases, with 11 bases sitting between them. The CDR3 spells CASGKLVYEQYF. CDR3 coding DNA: TGTGCCAGCGGGAAATTAGTCTACGAGCAGTACTTC.

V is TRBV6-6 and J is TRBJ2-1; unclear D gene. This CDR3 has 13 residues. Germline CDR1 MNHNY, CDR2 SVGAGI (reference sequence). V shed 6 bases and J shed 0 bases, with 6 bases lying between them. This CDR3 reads CASRALSYNEQFF. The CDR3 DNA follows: TGTGCCAGCAGGGCGCTCTCCTACAATGAGCAGTTCTTC.